The present entry profiles one T cell receptor beta chain with its context. The data are from a study of blood T cell repertoires in COVID-19. The trim removed 4 bases at V and 0 bases at J, leaving 11 bases unmatched. This CDR3 has 17 residues. Germline lookup yields CDR1 SGHNT and CDR2 YENEEA. Clones were read by immunoSEQ multiplex PCR, and TCRdb kept only the in-frame ones, dropping some. The sample records 110,000 to 150,000 clones, roughly 85% being singletons. The TCR originated in a man aged 50-59 years with acute or convalescent COVID-19. This chain connects TRBV11-3 to TRBJ1-1, with 7 bases lining up with TRBD1. Sequenced material: peripheral blood. The CDR3 is CASSYGQDLRLNTEAFF. CDR3 DNA sequence: TGTGCCAGCAGCTACGGACAGGACCTACGTCTGAACACTGAAGCTTTCTTT.